This T cell receptor beta chain was retrieved from a study of regulatory T cells in long-lasting Graves disease. Study-wide results and caveats: Whereas new patients shared 800 to 1,000 public clonotypes, persistent patients shared more, at approximately 2,700. Exclusively peripheral blood, rather than thyroid tissue, was studied.

This clonotype was recorded at least ten times. Antigen specificity is unknown. The sample's time point: newly diagnosed GD, antithyroid drugs for less than 3 months. The TCR library used RNA extracted from PBMCs. With EDTA tubes as the receptacles, about 10 milliliters of peripheral blood were drawn. Arm-PCR with iRepertoire HTBI primers amplified the CDR3 regions for these TCR beta libraries. TCRdb reprocessed the multiplex PCR reads with MiXCR, giving one entry per CDR3 protein. The sample contains around 420,000 distinct CDR3 sequences, approximately 16% of which appear only once. Germline V gene data show CDR1 as SNHLY and CDR2 as FYNNEI. Trimming pared 1 base from V and 5 bases from J, leaving 8 bases between. CDR3 length: 13 amino acids. The data were also submitted as part of a second study, on T cells in Graves' hyperthyroidism and ophthalmopathy.

This chain uses TRBV2 with TRBJ2-5; no clear D. The sample in question was peripheral blood mononuclear cells (PBMCs), obtained at new diagnosis, from a patient treated with antithyroid drugs. The TCR originated in a woman aged 35 to 49 with Graves disease. This CDR3 is CASSEGLMETQYF. The CDR3 region has the DNA TGTGCCAGCAGTGAAGGTTTGATGGAGACCCAGTACTTC.